This TCR beta chain was retrieved from a study of T-cell reconstitution after alpha-beta-depleted transplantation in children. With regard to this clonotype: No antigen is known for it.

Library preparation (for TCRbeta) was performed with unique molecular identifiers. TCRdb reprocessed the PCR reads via MiXCR and lists one record per CDR3 protein. The sample consists of about 440,000 distinct CDR3 sequences, about 40% of them appearing once. Study observations and caveats: As was reported, about two months after transplant, alpha-beta T cells came from several hundred expanded graft clones. Among T cells one year after transplant, newly produced cells accounted for most counts and diversity.

Trimming took 4 bases from V and 5 from J, leaving 15 bases between them. Germline assignment: CDR1 LNHDA and CDR2 SQIVND (reference sequence). The CDR3 runs 15 residues. This receptor was obtained from a girl aged 2-15 years with aplastic anemia, due to receive a stem cell transplant. The V and J genes are TRBV19 and TRBJ1-5, with D possibly matching TRBD1 (5 bases). The input for sequencing was PBMCs, taken before TCRalphabeta/CD19-depleted stem cell transplant. CDR3 in amino acids: CASSNRQWRDQPQHF. CDR3 sequence (DNA): TGTGCCAGTAGTAACCGACAGTGGAGAGATCAGCCCCAGCATTTT.